This is a list of T cell receptor beta chains from one sample in a study of graft-versus-host responses after intestinal transplantation. The repertoire was sequenced with immunoSEQ multiplex PCR; TCRdb's copy has only in-frame clones and lacks some. Among 75,000 to 100,000 clones, roughly 90% were seen once, and the ten largest hold approximately 16%. The specimen comprised PBMCs, sampled roughly 68 weeks after intestinal transplant. The receptors shown here come from a human patient who received an intestinal transplant, so some T cells may come from the graft donor. Both conserved end residues are part of each CDR3. Fields, in order: clone size, D gene, V gene, J gene, CDR3 protein, CDR3 DNA. D genes are given only for firm matches. The listing skips clone size in some rows; elsewhere it reads once, few, many or a size class.

>NA|NA|TRBV6-6|TRBJ1-1
CATSVGGAEAFF
TGTGCCACCTCCGTGGGGGGAGCCGAAGCTTTCTTT
>once|NA|TRBV10-2|TRBJ1-1
CASSELWRGRNTEAFF
TGCGCCAGCAGTGAGCTATGGCGGGGGCGGAACACTGAAGCTTTCTTT
>NA|NA|TRBV5-8|TRBJ1-6
CASSFFTRYNSPLHF
TGTGCCAGCAGCTTTTTTACCCGGTATAATTCACCCCTCCACTTT
>NA|NA|TRBV7-8|TRBJ2-7
CASSDSYEQYF
TGTGCCAGCAGTGACAGTTACGAGCAGTACTTC
>NA|TRBD1|TRBV11-2|TRBJ1-2
CASSYNRGDHYGYTF
TGTGCCAGCAGCTACAACAGGGGTGATCACTATGGCTACACCTTC
>few|NA|TRBV7-8|TRBJ1-4
CASTPRAWSKEKLFF
TGTGCCAGCACCCCGAGGGCCTGGTCAAAGGAAAAACTGTTTTTT
>NA|NA|TRBV21-1|TRBJ1-5
CASSLLVNQPQHF
TGTGCCAGCAGCCTCTTGGTAAACCAGCCCCAGCATTTT
>NA|TRBD1|TRBV7-9|TRBJ2-7
CASSRQGEIYEQYF
TGTGCCAGCAGCCGACAGGGCGAAATCTACGAGCAGTACTTC
>few|NA|TRBV6-4|TRBJ1-2
CASSDSGRVADGYTF
TGTGCCAGCAGTGACAGTGGCAGGGTGGCGGATGGCTACACCTTC
>NA|TRBD2|TRBV5-6|TRBJ2-1
CASSPGLGANEQFF
TGTGCCAGCTCCCCGGGACTAGGAGCGAATGAGCAGTTCTTC
>NA|NA|TRBV9|TRBJ2-3
CASSALILGGGMTDTQYF
TGTGCCAGCAGCGCACTCATCCTGGGAGGGGGGATGACAGATACGCAGTATTTT
>NA|NA|TRBV11-3|TRBJ2-3
CASSQRTITDTQYF
TGTGCCAGCAGCCAACGGACTATAACAGATACGCAGTATTTT
>NA|NA|TRBV4-2|TRBJ2-2
CASSPYAGTGELFF
TGTGCCAGCAGCCCCTATGCTGGGACCGGGGAGCTGTTTTTT
>few|TRBD1|TRBV4-1|TRBJ1-1
CASNLQGLGTEAFF
TGCGCCAGCAACCTACAGGGGCTGGGAACTGAAGCTTTCTTT
>few|TRBD1|TRBV10-3|TRBJ1-5
CAIRDSHSNQPQHF
TGTGCCATTCGGGACAGTCATAGCAATCAGCCCCAGCATTTT
>NA|TRBD1|TRBV2|TRBJ2-7
CASRNRDRGGYEQYF
TGTGCCAGCAGGAACCGGGACAGGGGTGGTTACGAGCAGTACTTC
>NA|TRBD1|TRBV11-1|TRBJ1-1
CASTGGGEAFF
TGTGCCAGCACAGGGGGTGGTGAAGCTTTCTTT
>NA|TRBD1|TRBV11-2|TRBJ1-6
CASSWDRGNSPLHF
TGTGCCAGCAGCTGGGACAGGGGGAATTCACCCCTCCACTTT
>few|TRBD2|TRBV5-1|TRBJ2-1
CASSHGTGTNGEQFF
TGCGCCAGCAGCCATGGCACCGGGACTAATGGTGAGCAGTTCTTC
>NA|NA|TRBV21-1|TRBJ2-6
CASSKEGRQGDSGANVLTF
TGTGCCAGCAGCAAAGAGGGGAGGCAGGGGGACTCTGGGGCCAACGTCCTGACTTTC
>NA|TRBD1|TRBV5-6|TRBJ1-2
CASSWGTGTFYGYTF
TGTGCCAGCAGCTGGGGGACAGGGACTTTCTATGGCTACACCTTC
>NA|NA|TRBV5-1|TRBJ2-7
CASSLSDSDFYEQYF
TGCGCCAGCAGCTTGTCTGATTCTGATTTCTACGAGCAGTACTTC
>NA|NA|TRBV6-6|TRBJ1-2
CATGAGYGYTF
TGTGCCACCGGAGCGGGCTATGGCTACACCTTC
>NA|NA|TRBV5-6|TRBJ2-2
CASSPVDSNTGELFF
TGTGCCAGCAGCCCCGTAGACAGTAACACCGGGGAGCTGTTTTTT
>NA|NA|TRBV6-5|TRBJ2-7
CASSYRGAGLSYEQYF
TGTGCCAGCAGTTACAGGGGGGCAGGGCTATCCTACGAGCAGTACTTC
>NA|TRBD1|TRBV9|TRBJ1-1
CASSTLTGNNEAFF
TGTGCCAGCTCAACCTTGACAGGGAATAATGAAGCTTTCTTT
>NA|NA|TRBV2|TRBJ1-5
CASSERAVANQPQHF
TGTGCCAGCAGTGAGAGGGCGGTTGCCAATCAGCCCCAGCATTTT
>NA|NA|TRBV6-6|TRBJ1-5
CASSYRADQPQHF
TGTGCCAGCAGTTACCGGGCTGATCAGCCCCAGCATTTT
>NA|TRBD2|TRBV6-1|TRBJ2-1
CASSSLAGGEQFF
TGTGCCAGCAGCTCACTAGCGGGGGGTGAGCAGTTCTTC
>few|NA|TRBV6-5|TRBJ1-2
CASSYSVGPGGYTF
TGTGCCAGCAGTTACTCTGTCGGCCCGGGGGGCTACACCTTC
>NA|TRBD1|TRBV27|TRBJ1-2
CASTPHRGYGYTF
TGTGCCAGCACCCCCCACAGGGGCTATGGCTACACCTTC
>once|NA|TRBV5-1|TRBJ2-7
CASSPWTAYEQYF
TGCGCCAGCAGCCCGTGGACGGCATACGAGCAGTACTTC
>NA|TRBD1|TRBV5-1|TRBJ2-2
CASSWGTDTGELFF
TGCGCCAGCAGCTGGGGGACAGACACCGGGGAGCTGTTTTTT
>NA|TRBD2|TRBV11-3|TRBJ2-2
CASSQRGSNTGELFF
TGTGCCAGCAGCCAGCGGGGTTCGAACACCGGGGAGCTGTTTTTT
>NA|TRBD1|TRBV5-1|TRBJ1-5
CASSSLGGRGQPQHF
TGCGCCAGCAGCTCCCTAGGGGGCCGGGGGCAGCCCCAGCATTTT
>NA|NA|TRBV6-1|TRBJ1-2
CASRQADYGYTF
TGTGCCAGCAGACAGGCCGACTATGGCTACACCTTC
>NA|NA|TRBV6-5|TRBJ2-6
CATGTSRLGPYVLTF
TGTGCCACCGGGACCTCGCGGTTAGGCCCCTACGTCCTGACTTTC
>NA|TRBD1|TRBV6-5|TRBJ1-2
CASTPGTGATYGYTF
TGTGCCAGCACCCCCGGGACAGGGGCAACCTATGGCTACACCTTC
>NA|NA|TRBV5-5|TRBJ2-7
CASRDGAAYEQYF
TGTGCCAGCAGGGACGGAGCAGCCTACGAGCAGTACTTC
>NA|NA|TRBV6-4|TRBJ2-3
CASSDGLAGDTQYF
TGTGCCAGCAGTGACGGGCTAGCCGGAGATACGCAGTATTTT
>NA|TRBD2|TRBV6-4|TRBJ2-3
CASSDGTSGSTDTQYF
TGTGCCAGCAGTGACGGGACTAGCGGGTCGACAGATACGCAGTATTTT
>NA|NA|TRBV9|TRBJ1-3
CASSAPGGNTIYF
TGTGCCAGCAGCGCCCCAGGGGGAAACACCATATATTTT
>NA|NA|TRBV5-4|TRBJ1-1
CASSPAGGGTEAFF
TGTGCCAGCAGCCCCGCGGGGGGCGGAACTGAAGCTTTCTTT
>NA|TRBD1|TRBV5-6|TRBJ2-7
CASSSPTGGVYEQYF
TGTGCCAGCAGCTCTCCGACAGGGGGCGTCTACGAGCAGTACTTC
>once|NA|TRBV10-3|TRBJ1-1
CAISVQLPMNTEAFF
TGTGCCATCAGTGTGCAGCTGCCCATGAACACTGAAGCTTTCTTT
>NA|NA|TRBV6-6|TRBJ1-1
CASSYSVSLPEAFF
TGTGCCAGCAGTTACTCGGTTTCCCTGCCTGAAGCTTTCTTT
>NA|TRBD1|TRBV29-1|TRBJ1-1
CSVAAGGGFTEAFF
TGCAGCGTTGCGGCAGGGGGAGGGTTCACTGAAGCTTTCTTT
>NA|NA|TRBV13|TRBJ1-3
CASSAMLSGNTIYF
TGTGCCAGCAGCGCCATGCTCTCTGGAAACACCATATATTTT
>NA|NA|TRBV7-3|TRBJ1-1
CASSDRVGEEAFF
TGTGCCAGCAGCGACCGGGTGGGGGAAGAAGCTTTCTTT
>NA|NA|TRBV18|TRBJ2-1
CASSPGTNNEQFF
TGTGCCAGCTCACCCGGGACAAACAATGAGCAGTTCTTC
>NA|NA|TRBV4-1|TRBJ2-7
CASSQVQGSYEQYF
TGCGCCAGCAGCCAAGTACAGGGTTCCTACGAGCAGTACTTC
>NA|NA|TRBV13|TRBJ2-7
CASSPIPRQYF
TGTGCCAGCAGCCCTATCCCTAGGCAGTACTTC
>NA|NA|TRBV6-5|TRBJ1-5
CASSRDLSQPQHF
TGTGCCAGCAGTCGGGACCTTTCTCAGCCCCAGCATTTT
>NA|NA|TRBV29-1|TRBJ1-4
CSVGGGLAEKLFF
TGCAGCGTTGGTGGGGGGCTCGCTGAAAAACTGTTTTTT
>NA|TRBD1|TRBV15|TRBJ2-5
CATSSDRGGETQYF
TGTGCCACCAGCAGCGACAGGGGAGGAGAGACCCAGTACTTC
>once|NA|TRBV11-2|TRBJ1-3
CASSLAFLAGNTIYF
TGTGCCAGCAGCTTAGCCTTCCTGGCTGGAAACACCATATATTTT
>NA|TRBD1|TRBV2|TRBJ1-2
CASTRSGTGDGYTF
TGTGCCAGCACCCGATCCGGGACAGGGGATGGCTACACCTTC
>few|NA|TRBV29-1|TRBJ1-1
CSAGRGGGDTEAFF
TGCAGCGCCGGGCGTGGGGGGGGAGACACTGAAGCTTTCTTT